The 8 T cell receptor beta chains below come from one sample, sequenced in a study of identical twins. TCRdb processed the 5' RACE reads anew with MiXCR; each CDR3 protein has one entry. The table has about 900,000 distinct CDR3 sequences, around 12% seen once. This sample also belongs to another study, concerning yellow fever vaccine responses in identical twins.

Source material: PBMCs. The origin of the receptors is a woman younger than 35 in good health.

To note about this clonotype: One end of the junction fails to match germline, which may point to a read error. The chain combines TRBV7-7 with TRBJ2-2; 7 positions agree with TRBD1. Germline V lookup: CDR1 SSHAT, CDR2 FNYEAQ (reference sequence). The CDR3 sequence is 14 residues long. This chain's CDR3 is CASSPRTGLGELLF. DNA for the CDR3: TGTGCCAGCAGCCCTAGGACAGGCCTCGGGGAGCTGCTTTTT.

This clonotype was detected a few times. A read error may explain this, as a much larger clone is one base away. The V and J genes are TRBV7-9 and TRBJ2-5; D ambiguous. The CDR3 is 13 residues long. Between the trimmed V and J ends, which lost 1 base and 2 bases, there was a span of 5 bases. Germline CDR1 reads SEHNR; CDR2 reads FQNEAQ (reference sequence). CDR3 bases: TGTGCCAGCAGCTTAGGCAAGCAAGAGACCCAGTACTTC. It encodes CASSLGKQETQYF.

The rearrangement links TRBV4-1 to TRBJ2-7; no clear D. The CDR3 length is 14 residues. CDR1 is MGHRA and CDR2 is YSYEKL in the germline V gene. V was shortened by 4 bases and J by 6 bases, with 16 bases between the two germline ends. The CDR3 reads CASSPIPPPAEQYF. CDR3 DNA sequence: TGCGCCAGCAGCCCGATTCCCCCTCCGGCCGAGCAGTACTTC.

The chain uses TRBV20-1 and TRBJ1-1, with D unclear. The CDR3 is 14 residues long. V was pared by 0 bases and J by 0 bases, with 8 bases between. The V gene's germline CDR1 is DFQATT and CDR2 SNEGSKA (reference sequence). The CDR3 loop reads CSARDNSVNTEAFF. In DNA form, the CDR3 reads TGCAGTGCTAGAGATAACAGCGTGAACACTGAAGCTTTCTTT.

V is TRBV28 and J is TRBJ2-7, with D hard to call. CDR1 and CDR2 from the germline V gene are MDHEN and SYDVKM. Trimming left V 7 bases short and J 12 bases short, with 16 bases between. The length of the CDR3 is 11 residues. CDR3 loop: CASTGIGRLYF. Here the CDR3 DNA reads TGTGCCAGCACGGGTATAGGTCGTCTGTACTTC.

The chain has TRBV5-1 and TRBJ2-5; D uncertain. The CDR3 is made up of 15 amino acids. Trimming shortened V by 1 base and J by 0 bases, and 10 bases separated the two germline ends. CDR1 is SGHRS, CDR2 YFSETQ, per germline. The CDR3 coding sequence is TGCGCCAGCAGCTTGAAGGTGGGGTACCAAGAGACCCAGTACTTC. Its translation: CASSLKVGYQETQYF. Full variable domain (rest looked up from reference TRBV5-1 and TRBJ2-5): KAGVTQTPRYLIKTRGQQVTLSCSPISGHRSVSWYQQTPGQGLQFLFEYFSETQRNKGNFPGRFSGRQFSNSRSEMNVSTLELGDSALYLCASSLKVGYQETQYFGPGTRLLVL.

The rearrangement uses TRBV7-2 and TRBJ2-2; 9 bases are shared with TRBD1. This CDR3 has 15 residues. Germline CDR1 is SGHTA and CDR2 is FQGNSA. V dropped 4 bases and J dropped 4; count of bases not matched to a gene: 4. The CDR3 sequence: CASSSRQGGTGELFF. DNA of the CDR3: TGTGCCAGCAGCTCGCGACAGGGGGGCACCGGGGAGCTGTTTTTT. Supplemented by reference TRBV7-2 and TRBJ2-2, the full variable domain reads GAGVSQSPSNKVTEKGKDVELRCDPISGHTALYWYRQSLGQGLEFLIYFQGNSAPDKSGLPSDRFSAERTGGSVSTLTIQRTQQEDSAVYLCASSSRQGGTGELFFGEGSRLTVL.

This clonotype occurred a few times. The rearrangement links TRBV19 to TRBJ2-7; TRBD1 agrees at 8 bases. Germline assignment: CDR1 LNHDA and CDR2 SQIVND (reference sequence). The V gene end was trimmed by 3 bases and the J gene end by 0 bases; junction bases not matched to a gene: 4. The CDR3 totals 15 residues. The CDR3 spells CASSIGQGGSYEQYV. DNA for the CDR3: TGTGCCAGTAGTATCGGACAGGGTGGCTCCTACGAGCAGTACGTC.